The 12 T cell receptor beta chains given below trace back to one sample, sequenced in a study of cytomegalovirus exposure and HLA in healthy donors (dated by TCRdb to 2017 to 2019). Receptor amplification or capture employed the immunoSEQ multiplex PCR assay. A mixture of 60 forward primers for TCR Vbeta segments and 13 reverse primers for TCR Jbeta segments was used in the multiplex PCR. TCRdb carries this immuneACCESS record with in-frame sequences only. Its versions omit some clonotypes, under half of them owing to an unresolved V gene in the studies checked, with the rest unexplained. This sample comprises 100,000 to 150,000 clones, 75% to 90% of them detected only once. The ten biggest clones cover 1% of the sample. The material sequenced was PBMCs. These receptors all come from a man aged 35 to 55 in good health and CMV-seronegative.

V gene TRBV7-2 combines with J gene TRBJ2-5; D is ambiguous. CDR3 size: 15 residues. Trimming removed 5 bases at V and 5 bases at J, with 18 bases between. Germline CDR1 and CDR2: SGHTA and FQGNSA. Here the CDR3 DNA reads TGTGCCAGCAGCCTTCAGACTCACTCCCCGGAGACCCAGTACTTC. It translates to CASSLQTHSPETQYF. The complete variable domain, with remaining parts taken from reference TRBV7-2 and TRBJ2-5, reads GAGVSQSPSNKVTEKGKDVELRCDPISGHTALYWYRQSLGQGLEFLIYFQGNSAPDKSGLPSDRFSAERTGGSVSTLTIQRTQQEDSAVYLCASSLQTHSPETQYFGPGTRLLVL.

The gene calls are TRBV5-1 and TRBJ2-1; TRBD1 agrees at 7 bases. This CDR3 has 15 residues. Germline V gene lookup returns CDR1 SGHRS and CDR2 YFSETQ. The trim removed 0 bases at V and 1 base at J, leaving 1 base unmatched. In nucleotides, the CDR3 is TGCGCCAGCAGCTTGGAGGGACAGTCCTACAATGAGCAGTTCTTC. This codes for CASSLEGQSYNEQFF.

This clone was recorded only once. The chain has TRBV5-1 and TRBJ2-5; 9 bases are shared with TRBD2. The CDR3 is made up of 16 amino acids. CDR1 is SGHRS, CDR2 YFSETQ, per germline. V lost 5 bases to trimming and J lost 4 bases; unmatched junction nucleotides: 12. The CDR3 DNA reads as TGCGCCAGCAGGCTGTATCTAGCGGGAAATTTAGAGACCCAGTACTTC. Translation gives CASRLYLAGNLETQYF.

The chain employs TRBV5-1 and TRBJ2-5; D may be TRBD1 (6 bases). The CDR3 consists of 15 residues. Per the germline V gene, CDR1 is SGHRS and CDR2 is YFSETQ. Trimming shortened V by 4 bases and J by 3 bases, and 16 bases separated the two germline ends. CDR3 sequence (DNA): TGCGCCAGCAGCGAACCGGGACAAAGGGAAGAGACCCAGTACTTC. This encodes CASSEPGQREETQYF.

This chain connects TRBV6-5 to TRBJ2-7; tentatively, D is TRBD2 (6 bases). This CDR3 contains 15 residues. The V and J ends lost 3 bases and 0 bases respectively, with 12 bases between them. Germline CDR1 reads MNHEY; CDR2 reads SVGAGI. CDR3 bases: TGTGCCAGCAGTTATGGCGGGGCCCACTCCTACGAGCAGTACTTC. Amino acid sequence: CASSYGGAHSYEQYF.

This chain links TRBV30 with TRBJ1-1; D is uncertain. V was cut by 1 base and J by 0 bases, with 12 bases left in between. Germline CDR1 is GTSNPN and CDR2 is SVGIG (reference sequence). CDR3 length equals 15 residues. The CDR3 nucleotides read TGTGCCTGGAGTGACACGGGATTCATGAACACTGAAGCTTTCTTT. Its translation: CAWSDTGFMNTEAFF.

The chain carries TRBV19 and TRBJ1-5; 10 nucleotides agree with TRBD1. The ends lost 7 bases at V and 5 bases at J; junction bases unmatched: 8. CDR3 length: 15 amino acids. The germline gives CDR1 LNHDA, CDR2 SQIVND (reference sequence). CDR3 nucleotide sequence: TGTGCCAGTACCCCGTTCGGGACAGGGGATCAGCCCCAGCATTTT. The encoded protein is CASTPFGTGDQPQHF.

V and J are TRBV25-1 and TRBJ1-1, with D possibly matching TRBD1 (6 bases). The germline gives CDR1 MGHDK, CDR2 SYGVNS. The CDR3 totals 14 residues. V shed 2 bases and J shed 11 bases, with 18 bases lying between them. CDR3 coding DNA: TGTGCCAGCAGTGAAACAGGGAGGGGTCTTAGGGCTTTCTTT. Its translation: CASSETGRGLRAFF.

The chain carries TRBV5-5 and TRBJ2-1, with D maybe TRBD2 (6 bases). This CDR3 contains 17 residues. V dropped 0 bases and J dropped 0 bases, with 13 bases sitting between them. The germline gives CDR1 SGHKS, CDR2 YYEKEE (reference sequence). CDR3 nucleotides: TGTGCCAGCAGCTTGGCGCTAGCGAGTCTCTCCTACAATGAGCAGTTCTTC. Protein product: CASSLALASLSYNEQFF.

J is TRBJ1-2 and V is TRBV2; TRBD1 is a possible D gene (5 bases). Germline V CDR1 and CDR2: SNHLY, FYNNEI. Trimming pared 2 bases from V and 7 bases from J, leaving 11 bases between. CDR3 size: 13 residues. DNA for the CDR3: TGTGCCAGCAGTGAACTCGGGGGACTTGGCTACACCTTC. Translated, it gives CASSELGGLGYTF.

This chain joins TRBV28 and TRBJ2-2, with TRBD1 matching over 9 bases. The CDR3 length is 12 residues. CDR1 and CDR2 (germline): MDHEN, SYDVKM. CDR3 DNA: TGTGGGGGACAGGGGAACACCGGGGAGCTGTTTTTT. Translating it yields CGGQGNTGELFF.

This clone was counted a single time. V usage is TRBV6-1 and J usage is TRBJ2-5; tentative D call: TRBD1 (5 bases). The V gene lost 9 bases and the J gene lost 5 bases, with 16 bases spanning the gap. The CDR3 loop spans 13 amino acids. CDR1 and CDR2 (germline): MNHNS, SASEGT. CDR3 sequence: CASTLAGQETQYF. CDR3 DNA sequence: TGTGCCAGTACATTGGCAGGGCAGGAGACCCAGTACTTC.